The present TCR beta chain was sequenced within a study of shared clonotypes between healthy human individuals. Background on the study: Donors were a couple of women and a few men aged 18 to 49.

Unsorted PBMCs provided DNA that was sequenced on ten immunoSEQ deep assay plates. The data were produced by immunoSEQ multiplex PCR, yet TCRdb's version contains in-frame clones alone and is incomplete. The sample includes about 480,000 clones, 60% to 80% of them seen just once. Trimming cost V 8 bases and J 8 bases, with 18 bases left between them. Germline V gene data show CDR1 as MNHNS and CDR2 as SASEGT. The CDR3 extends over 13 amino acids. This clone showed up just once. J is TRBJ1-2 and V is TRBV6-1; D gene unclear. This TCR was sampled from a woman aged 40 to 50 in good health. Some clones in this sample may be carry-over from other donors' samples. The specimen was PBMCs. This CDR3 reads CASCPEQGRGYTF. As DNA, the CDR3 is TGTGCCAGCTGTCCGGAGCAAGGACGGGGCTACACCTTC.